This TCR beta chain is drawn from a study of T cell repertoires in cytomegalovirus infection. On the study more broadly: Public TCR beta signature analysis indicated the presence of both CMV infection and matching HLA type.

Points on this clonotype: Antigen: not known.

Study-wide results and caveats: CMV-specific TCR beta clonotypes restricted by HLA-C were the ones dominating the ex vivo response. CMV carriers with the relevant HLA were identified by cumulative public TCR beta family frequency.

TCRdb re-analysed the reads in MiXCR, keeping a single row per CDR3 protein. The table has about 740,000 distinct CDR3 sequences, roughly 36% seen once. Input material: PBMCs. The clonotype originates from a human donor in good health (CMV status not recorded). Some clones in this sample may be carry-over from other donors' samples.

In DNA, the CDR3 is TGTGCCAGCAGGGAAACTAGCGTCTCATCCCCCAATACGCAGTATTTT. Residues: CASRETSVSSPNTQYF. The J gene is TRBJ2-3, the V gene TRBV2; 7 bases agree with TRBD2. V gave up 6 bases and J gave up 7 bases; unmatched junction bases: 16. The CDR3 runs 16 residues. Germline assignment: CDR1 SNHLY and CDR2 FYNNEI.